Presented here are 5 T cell receptor beta chains from one specimen sequenced in a study of control samples from healthy donors and cancer patients. Assay used: immunoSEQ multiplex PCR; TCRdb lists only in-frame clones, some missing. The sample shows approximately 140,000 clones, under 90% of them seen only once. The source material was PBMCs. The receptors derive from a man between 50 and 59 years old with head and neck cancer.

To note about this clone: Other DNA variants within this sample encode the same CDR3. This chain connects TRBV28 to TRBJ1-2; D remains ambiguous. V shed 7 bases and J shed 0 bases, with 9 bases lying between them. Germline V gives CDR1 MDHEN, CDR2 SYDVKM. The CDR3 has 13 amino acids. CDR3 DNA sequence: TGTGCCAGCACCGCCAGCGCTAACTATGGCTACACCTTC. It encodes CASTASANYGYTF.

The CDR3 coding sequence is TGTGCCAGTAGTATAGTGCCTAGCGGGAGGGATACGCAGTATTTT. Translated, it gives CASSIVPSGRDTQYF. This chain connects TRBV19 to TRBJ2-3; 11 bases align to TRBD2. The trim removed 1 base at V and 6 bases at J, leaving 3 bases unmatched. Per the germline V gene, CDR1 is LNHDA and CDR2 is SQIVND (reference sequence). The CDR3 contains 15 residues.

This clone was detected only a few times. The gene calls are TRBV5-1 and TRBJ2-5; TRBD2 matches 9 bases. The CDR3 is 14 amino acids. CDR1 and CDR2 (germline): SGHRS, YFSETQ. J gave up 2 bases and V 4 bases, and 3 bases lay outside the gene matches. CDR3 residues: CASSRLAVQETQYF. In DNA, the CDR3 is TGCGCCAGCAGCCGACTAGCGGTACAAGAGACCCAGTACTTC.

The chain is built from TRBV3-1 (or the pseudogene TRBV3-2) and TRBJ1-2, with 9 bases lining up with TRBD1. Looked up from germline, CDR1 is LGHDT and CDR2 is YNNKEL (reference sequence). The CDR3 has 15 amino acids. Trimming removed 5 bases from V and 7 bases from J; junction bases left unmatched: 11. The CDR3 DNA follows: TGTGCCAGCAGCTCTTCTCCCGACAGGGGGTTTGGCTACACCTTC. Translation gives CASSSSPDRGFGYTF.

This clone appeared a few times. This sequence joins TRBV10-3 and TRBJ2-7; TRBD2 agrees at 7 bases. V trimming: 9 bases; J trimming: 3 bases; junction bases outside the gene matches: 17. This CDR3 is 16 amino acids long. Germline V gene lookup returns CDR1 ENHRY and CDR2 SYGVKD. The CDR3 nucleotides read TGTGCCATTAGAAACCAAGCGGGAATCCAACACTACGAGCAGTACTTC. The encoded protein is CAIRNQAGIQHYEQYF.